This T cell receptor beta chain was profiled in a study of blood T cell repertoires in COVID-19. Method: immunoSEQ multiplex PCR; TCRdb's copy keeps in-frame clones and lacks some. The sample consists of about 54,000 clones, around 81% of them appearing once. This CDR3 spans 13 amino acids. The V gene lost 5 bases and the J gene lost 7 bases, with 12 bases spanning the gap. This receptor was identified in a woman aged 60-75 years with acute or convalescent COVID-19. This sequence joins TRBV12-3 or TRBV12-4 and TRBJ1-5, with TRBD1 as a possible D gene (6 bases). Material for sequencing was peripheral blood. CDR3 sequence reads: CASSPRQVQPQHF. The CDR3 coding sequence is TGTGCCAGCAGTCCTAGACAGGTCCAGCCCCAGCATTTT.